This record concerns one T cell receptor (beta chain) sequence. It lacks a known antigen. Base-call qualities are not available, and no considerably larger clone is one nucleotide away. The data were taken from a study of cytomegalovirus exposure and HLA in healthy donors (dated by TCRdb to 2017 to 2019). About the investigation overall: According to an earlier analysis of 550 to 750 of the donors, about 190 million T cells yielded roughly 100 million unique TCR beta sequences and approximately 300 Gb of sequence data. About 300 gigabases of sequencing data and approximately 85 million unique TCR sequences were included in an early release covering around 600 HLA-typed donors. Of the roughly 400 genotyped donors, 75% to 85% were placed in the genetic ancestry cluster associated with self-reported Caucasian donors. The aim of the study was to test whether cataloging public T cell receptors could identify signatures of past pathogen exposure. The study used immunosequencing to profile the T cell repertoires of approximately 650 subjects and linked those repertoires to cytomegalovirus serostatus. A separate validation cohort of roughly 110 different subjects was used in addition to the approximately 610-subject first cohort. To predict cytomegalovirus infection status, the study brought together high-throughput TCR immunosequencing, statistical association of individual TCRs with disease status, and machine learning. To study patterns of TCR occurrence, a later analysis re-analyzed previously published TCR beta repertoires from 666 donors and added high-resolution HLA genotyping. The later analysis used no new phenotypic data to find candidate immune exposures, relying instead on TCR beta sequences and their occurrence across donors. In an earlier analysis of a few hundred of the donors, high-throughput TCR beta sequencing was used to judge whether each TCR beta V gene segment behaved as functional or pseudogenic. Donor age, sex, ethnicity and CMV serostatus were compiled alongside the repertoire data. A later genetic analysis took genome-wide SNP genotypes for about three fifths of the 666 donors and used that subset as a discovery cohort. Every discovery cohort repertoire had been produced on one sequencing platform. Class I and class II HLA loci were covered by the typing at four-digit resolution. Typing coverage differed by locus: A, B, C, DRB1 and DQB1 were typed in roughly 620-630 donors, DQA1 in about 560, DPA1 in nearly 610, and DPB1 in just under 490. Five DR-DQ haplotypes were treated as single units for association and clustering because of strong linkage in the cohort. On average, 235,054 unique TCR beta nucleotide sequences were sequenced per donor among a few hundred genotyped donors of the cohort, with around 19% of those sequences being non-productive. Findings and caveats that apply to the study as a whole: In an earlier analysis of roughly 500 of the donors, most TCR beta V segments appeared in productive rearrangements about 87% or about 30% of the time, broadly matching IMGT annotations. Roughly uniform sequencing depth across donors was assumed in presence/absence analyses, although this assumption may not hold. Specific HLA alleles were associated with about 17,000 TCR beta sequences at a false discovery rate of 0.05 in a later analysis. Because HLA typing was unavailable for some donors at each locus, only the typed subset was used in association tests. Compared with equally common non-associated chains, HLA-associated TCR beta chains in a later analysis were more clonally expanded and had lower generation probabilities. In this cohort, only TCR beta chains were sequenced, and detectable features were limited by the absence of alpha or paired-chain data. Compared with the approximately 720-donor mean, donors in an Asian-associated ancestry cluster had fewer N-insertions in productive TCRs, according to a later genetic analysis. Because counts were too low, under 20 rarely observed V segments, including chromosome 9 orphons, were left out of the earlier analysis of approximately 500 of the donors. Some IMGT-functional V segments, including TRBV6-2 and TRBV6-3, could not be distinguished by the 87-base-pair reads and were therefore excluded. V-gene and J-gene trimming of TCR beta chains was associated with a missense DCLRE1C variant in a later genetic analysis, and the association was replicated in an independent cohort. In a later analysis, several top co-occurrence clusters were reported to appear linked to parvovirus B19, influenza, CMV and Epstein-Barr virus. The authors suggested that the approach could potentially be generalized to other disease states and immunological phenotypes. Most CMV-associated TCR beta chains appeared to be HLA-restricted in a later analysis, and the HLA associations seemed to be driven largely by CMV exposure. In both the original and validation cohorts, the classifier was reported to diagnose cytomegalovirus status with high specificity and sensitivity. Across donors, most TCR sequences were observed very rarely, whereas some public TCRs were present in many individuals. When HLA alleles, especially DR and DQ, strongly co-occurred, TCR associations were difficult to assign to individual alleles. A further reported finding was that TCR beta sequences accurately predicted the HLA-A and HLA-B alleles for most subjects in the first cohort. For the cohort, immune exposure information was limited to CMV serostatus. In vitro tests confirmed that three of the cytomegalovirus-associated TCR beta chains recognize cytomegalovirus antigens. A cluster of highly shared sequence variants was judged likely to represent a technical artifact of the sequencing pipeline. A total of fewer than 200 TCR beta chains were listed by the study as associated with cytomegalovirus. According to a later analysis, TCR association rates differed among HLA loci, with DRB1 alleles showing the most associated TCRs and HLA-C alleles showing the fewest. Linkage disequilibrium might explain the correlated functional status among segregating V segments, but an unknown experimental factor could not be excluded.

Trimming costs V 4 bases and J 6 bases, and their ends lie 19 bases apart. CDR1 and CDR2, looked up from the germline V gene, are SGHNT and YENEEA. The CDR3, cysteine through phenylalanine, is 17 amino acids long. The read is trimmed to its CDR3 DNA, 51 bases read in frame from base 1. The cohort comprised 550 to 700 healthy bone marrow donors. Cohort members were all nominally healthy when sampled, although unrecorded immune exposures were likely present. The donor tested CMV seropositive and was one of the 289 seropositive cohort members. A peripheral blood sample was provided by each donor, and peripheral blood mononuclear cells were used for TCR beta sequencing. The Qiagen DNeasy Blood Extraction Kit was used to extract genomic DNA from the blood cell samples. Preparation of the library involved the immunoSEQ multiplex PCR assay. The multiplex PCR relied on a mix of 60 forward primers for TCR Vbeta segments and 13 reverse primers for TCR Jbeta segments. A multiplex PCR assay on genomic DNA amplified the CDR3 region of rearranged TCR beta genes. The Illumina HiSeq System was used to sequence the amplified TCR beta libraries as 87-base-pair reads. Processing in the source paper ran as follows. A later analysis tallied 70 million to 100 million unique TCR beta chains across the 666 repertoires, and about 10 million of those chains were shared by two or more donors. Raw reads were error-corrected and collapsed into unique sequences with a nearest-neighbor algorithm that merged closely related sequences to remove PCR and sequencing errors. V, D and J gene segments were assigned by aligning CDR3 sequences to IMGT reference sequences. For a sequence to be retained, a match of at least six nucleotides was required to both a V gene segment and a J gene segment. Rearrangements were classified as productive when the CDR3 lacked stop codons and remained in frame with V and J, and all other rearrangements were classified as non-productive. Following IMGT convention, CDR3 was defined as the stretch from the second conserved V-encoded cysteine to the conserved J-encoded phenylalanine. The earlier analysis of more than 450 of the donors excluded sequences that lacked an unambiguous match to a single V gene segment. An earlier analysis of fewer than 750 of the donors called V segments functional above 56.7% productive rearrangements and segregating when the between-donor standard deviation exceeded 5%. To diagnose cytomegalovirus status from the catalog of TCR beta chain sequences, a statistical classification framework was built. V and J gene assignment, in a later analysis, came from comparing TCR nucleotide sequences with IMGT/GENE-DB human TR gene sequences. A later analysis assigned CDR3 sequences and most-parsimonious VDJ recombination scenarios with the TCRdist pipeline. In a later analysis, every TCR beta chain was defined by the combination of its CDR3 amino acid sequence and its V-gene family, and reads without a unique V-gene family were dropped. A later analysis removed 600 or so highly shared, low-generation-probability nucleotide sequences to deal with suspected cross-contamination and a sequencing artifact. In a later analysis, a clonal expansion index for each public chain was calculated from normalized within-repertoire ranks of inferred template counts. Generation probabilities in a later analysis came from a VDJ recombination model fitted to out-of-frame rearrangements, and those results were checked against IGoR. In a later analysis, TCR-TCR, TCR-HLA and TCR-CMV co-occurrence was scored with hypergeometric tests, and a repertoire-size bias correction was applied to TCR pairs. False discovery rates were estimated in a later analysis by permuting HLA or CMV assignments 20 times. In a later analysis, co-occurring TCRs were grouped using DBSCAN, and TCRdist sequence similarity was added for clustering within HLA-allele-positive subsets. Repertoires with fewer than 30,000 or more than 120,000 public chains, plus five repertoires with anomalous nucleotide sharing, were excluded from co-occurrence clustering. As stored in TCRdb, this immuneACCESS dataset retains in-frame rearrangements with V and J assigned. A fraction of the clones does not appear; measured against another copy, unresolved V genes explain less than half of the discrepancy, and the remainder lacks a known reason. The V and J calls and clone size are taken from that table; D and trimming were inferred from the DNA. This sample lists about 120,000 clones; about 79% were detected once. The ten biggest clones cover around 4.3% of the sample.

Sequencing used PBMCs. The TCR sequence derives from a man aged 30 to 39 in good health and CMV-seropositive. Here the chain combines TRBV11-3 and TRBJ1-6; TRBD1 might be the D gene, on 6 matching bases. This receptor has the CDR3 CASSSIGGAGANSPLHF. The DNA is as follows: TGTGCCAGCAGCTCGATCGGTGGGGCAGGGGCTAATTCACCCCTCCACTTT.